A single sample gave rise to the 30 T cell receptor beta chains below, sequenced in a study of cytomegalovirus exposure and HLA in healthy donors. PCR primers comprised 60 Vbeta and 13 Jbeta primers. Sequenced by immunoSEQ multiplex PCR; TCRdb stores in-frame clones only, minus some. This table has over 120,000 clones, more than 75% appearing once. The sequencing sample was made of PBMCs. The receptors derive from a woman aged 18-35 years in good health and CMV-seropositive.

This clone has only a few counts. The chain joins TRBV27 to TRBJ2-1; a weak D match, TRBD2 (6 bases). This CDR3 is built from 14 residues. Trimming removed 7 bases from V and 0 bases from J, with 10 bases in between. The germline gives CDR1 MNHEY, CDR2 SMNVEV (reference sequence). The CDR3 here is CASIGGYSYNEQFF. The CDR3 coding sequence is TGTGCCAGCATCGGGGGTTACTCCTACAATGAGCAGTTCTTC.

CDR3 sequence: CASSAGLAGMRDTQYF. CDR3 in DNA: TGCGCCAGCAGCGCCGGACTAGCGGGGATGAGGGACACGCAGTATTTT. The chain links TRBV5-1 to TRBJ2-3; 12 bases align to TRBD2. The V segment lost 4 bases and the J segment 9 bases; nucleotides outside the gene matches: 12. Germline lookup yields CDR1 SGHRS and CDR2 YFSETQ. The CDR3 contains 16 residues.

The V gene is TRBV18, the J gene TRBJ2-7, with 7 nucleotides matching TRBD1. The CDR3 loop spans 15 amino acids. In germline, CDR1 is KGHSH, CDR2 LQKENI. J was trimmed by 2 bases and V by 1 base; bases with no gene match: 5. This CDR3 reads CASSPQGARTYEQYF. For the CDR3, the DNA is TGTGCCAGCTCACCACAGGGGGCGCGGACCTACGAGCAGTACTTC.

In this sample, this clone turned up once. One end of the junction does not line up with germline, which may come from a read error. The sample contains more than one DNA sequence encoding this CDR3. The gene calls are TRBV5-1 and TRBJ1-5, with D tentatively TRBD1 (6 bases). This CDR3 comprises 16 residues. In germline, CDR1 is SGHRS, CDR2 YFSETQ. DNA for the CDR3: TGCGCCAGTAGCTTGGATGGCAGGGGAAGCAATCAGCCCCAGCATTTT. Translated: CASSLDGRGSNQPQHF.

The genes are TRBV4-2 and TRBJ2-3, with TRBD2 matching 11 bases. V was clipped by 4 bases and J by 1 base; unmatched bases: 4. This CDR3 has 16 residues. Per germline, CDR1 LGHNA and CDR2 YNFKEQ. CDR3 sequence reads: CASSLQTSGGTDTQYF. CDR3 bases: TGTGCCAGCAGCCTTCAGACTAGCGGGGGCACAGATACGCAGTATTTT.

V and J are TRBV9 and TRBJ1-5, with 8 bases that match TRBD1. V shed 3 bases and J 3 bases; nucleotides not matched to a gene: 2. CDR1 SGDLS and CDR2 YYNGEE come from the germline V gene. CDR3 length: 14 amino acids. CDR3 loop: CASSETGVNQPQHF. The CDR3 DNA sequence: TGTGCCAGCAGCGAGACAGGGGTCAATCAGCCCCAGCATTTT. Full variable domain (remainder filled in from reference TRBV9 and TRBJ1-5): DSGVTQTPKHLITATGQRVTLRCSPRSGDLSVYWYQQSLDQGLQFLIQYYNGEERAKGNILERFSAQQFPDLHSELNLSSLELGDSALYFCASSETGVNQPQHFGDGTRLSIL.

J is TRBJ2-5 and V is TRBV11-2; D not certain. The germline V gene encodes CDR1 SGHAT and CDR2 FQNNGV. The CDR3 has 12 amino acids. Trimming stripped 5 bases from V and 5 bases from J, with 9 bases between. The CDR3 spells CASSHGAETQYF. In nucleotides, the CDR3 is TGTGCCAGCAGCCACGGAGCGGAGACCCAGTACTTC.

V is TRBV18 and J is TRBJ1-4; D uncertain. Trimming took 6 bases from V and 7 from J, leaving 12 bases between them. This CDR3 has 13 amino acids. Germline V gene lookup returns CDR1 KGHSH and CDR2 LQKENI. CDR3 protein: CASSGGQSEKLFF. The DNA of the CDR3 is TGTGCCAGCTCGGGCGGGCAGTCTGAAAAACTGTTTTTT.

The CDR3 DNA sequence: TGTGCCACCAGCAAAAGGACAGGGCCGAACACTGAAGCTTTCTTT. It codes for CATSKRTGPNTEAFF. The chain has TRBV15 and TRBJ1-1; TRBD1 matches 8 bases. This CDR3 has 15 amino acids. The ends lost 4 bases at V and 1 base at J; junction bases unmatched: 5. The germline V gene encodes CDR1 LNHNV and CDR2 YYDKDF (reference sequence).

This clone is categorized as medium-sized. The genes are TRBV6-4 and TRBJ2-3, with a tentative D call TRBD1 (7 bases). V lost 6 bases and J 2 bases, leaving 15 bases between the germline ends. From germline, CDR1 is MRHNA and CDR2 SNTAGT. The CDR3 spans 15 residues. The chain's CDR3 is CASSLSGGSTDTQYF. The CDR3 bases are TGTGCCAGCAGCCTCTCAGGGGGGTCCACAGATACGCAGTATTTT.

The V gene is TRBV2, the J gene TRBJ2-5; a possible D gene is TRBD1 (8 bases). With 6 bases removed from V and 5 bases from J, the gap between germline ends came to 16 bases. The CDR3 runs 14 residues. Germline-derived CDR1 and CDR2 are SNHLY and FYNNEI. In nucleotides, the CDR3 is TGTGCCAGCAGCGGATACAGGGGGGGGGAGACCCAGTACTTC. This encodes CASSGYRGGETQYF.

The V call is TRBV6-5, the J call TRBJ2-7; TRBD1 matches 9 bases. This CDR3 is 15 amino acids long. Germline V gives CDR1 MNHEY, CDR2 SVGAGI. J lost 2 bases, V lost 6 bases, and 8 bases had no gene match. The CDR3 nucleotides read TGTGCCAGCAGCCCTGGGACAGGGACAACCTACGAGCAGTACTTC. This codes for CASSPGTGTTYEQYF.

This clone was counted a single time. The chain uses TRBV30 and TRBJ1-3; D not resolved. The CDR3 is 14 amino acids. Between the trimmed V and J ends, which lost 5 bases and 0 bases, there was a span of 11 bases. Germline V CDR1 and CDR2: GTSNPN, SVGIG (reference sequence). In nucleotides, the CDR3 is TGTGCCTGGGGAGGCCAACTCTCTGGAAACACCATATATTTT. This codes for CAWGGQLSGNTIYF.

The rearrangement uses TRBV18 and TRBJ2-5; D perhaps matches TRBD1 (6 bases). CDR3 size: 13 residues. V lost 8 bases and J lost 2, with 12 bases in between. Germline V gene lookup returns CDR1 KGHSH and CDR2 LQKENI. This CDR3 is CASAEGQQETQYF. As DNA, the CDR3 is TGTGCCAGCGCCGAGGGACAACAAGAGACCCAGTACTTC.

CDR3 sequence: CASSLATNYGYTF. The CDR3 DNA follows: TGCGCCAGCAGCTTGGCCACTAACTATGGCTACACCTTC. The gene calls are TRBV5-1 and TRBJ1-2; D unresolved. The CDR3 consists of 13 residues. Trimming removed 0 bases from V and 0 bases from J, with 3 bases in between. Germline V gene lookup returns CDR1 SGHRS and CDR2 YFSETQ.

This clone occurred a few times. The V and J genes are TRBV15 and TRBJ1-4; D ambiguous. Germline V gives CDR1 LNHNV, CDR2 YYDKDF (reference sequence). The V end lost 1 base, the J end lost 7 bases, and 7 bases lay between the germline ends. The CDR3 is 13 residues long. This chain's CDR3 is CATSRAGGEKLFF. CDR3 DNA sequence: TGTGCCACCAGCAGAGCAGGTGGTGAAAAACTGTTTTTT.

The V gene is TRBV11-2, the J gene TRBJ2-7; the match to TRBD2 covers 7 bases. In germline, CDR1 is SGHAT, CDR2 FQNNGV. The ends lost 3 bases at V and 3 bases at J; junction bases unmatched: 8. The CDR3 length is 15 residues. This CDR3 reads CASSFFTSDVYEQYF. The CDR3 region has the DNA TGTGCCAGCAGCTTTTTTACTAGCGACGTCTACGAGCAGTACTTC. The full variable domain, its missing parts supplied by reference TRBV11-2 and TRBJ2-7, is EAGVAQSPRYKIIEKRQSVAFWCNPISGHATLYWYQQILGQGPKLLIQFQNNGVVDDSQLPKDRFSAERLKGVDSTLKIQPAKLEDSAVYLCASSFFTSDVYEQYFGPGTRLTVT.

The chain uses TRBV7-8 and TRBJ2-6, with 9 positions matching TRBD1. V trimming: 1 base; J trimming: 1 base; junction bases outside the gene matches: 8. The CDR3 is 19 residues long. Germline values: CDR1 SGHVS, CDR2 FQNEAQ. The CDR3 nucleotides are TGTGCCAGCAGCTTAGAGTGGGGGACAGGGTATTCTGGGGCCAACGTCCTGACTTTC. Its translation is CASSLEWGTGYSGANVLTF.

V and J are TRBV7-6 and TRBJ2-3; 7 bases map to TRBD2. V was pared by 2 bases and J by 2 bases, with 4 bases of the junction left unmatched. This CDR3 contains 15 residues. The germline V gene encodes CDR1 SGHVS and CDR2 FNYEAQ. Here the CDR3 DNA reads TGTGCCAGCAGCTTATTTGGGAGGGTCACAGATACGCAGTATTTT. Translating gives CASSLFGRVTDTQYF.

In regard to this clone: This same CDR3 is encoded by further DNA sequences in the sample. The chain combines TRBV6-5 with TRBJ1-3; no definite D call. From germline, CDR1 is MNHEY and CDR2 SVGAGI. CDR3 length: 14 amino acids. V lost 6 bases and J 5 bases, leaving 14 bases between the germline ends. In DNA, the CDR3 is TGTGCCAGCAGGAAACTATCGCCGCGAAACACCATATATTTT. This sequence encodes CASRKLSPRNTIYF.

The chain joins TRBV19 to TRBJ1-4; tentatively, D is TRBD1 (5 bases). The germline V gene encodes CDR1 LNHDA and CDR2 SQIVND (reference sequence). This CDR3 has 14 amino acids. V lost 6 bases to trimming and J lost 4 bases, with 12 bases between them. CDR3 nucleotide sequence: TGTGCCAGTAGCGACAGAAGCTTTAATGAAAAACTGTTTTTT. Translating it yields CASSDRSFNEKLFF.

This chain uses TRBV5-4 with TRBJ2-5, with TRBD2 matching over 10 bases. Germline loops: CDR1 SGHNT, CDR2 YYREEE (reference sequence). CDR3 length equals 18 residues. J gave up 4 bases and V 0 bases, and 12 bases lay outside the gene matches. The CDR3 DNA sequence: TGTGCCAGCAGCTTGGATGGAGCGGGGGGGGTTACTTCAGAGACCCAGTACTTC. Translated, it gives CASSLDGAGGVTSETQYF.

V and J are TRBV19 and TRBJ2-3, with 11 bases that match TRBD1. V lost 7 bases, J lost 6 bases, and 6 bases stayed unmatched. Germline V gene data show CDR1 as LNHDA and CDR2 as SQIVND (reference sequence). The CDR3 runs 14 residues. The CDR3 region is CASKWTGGADTQYF. The CDR3 DNA follows: TGTGCCAGTAAATGGACAGGGGGCGCGGATACGCAGTATTTT.

The chain employs TRBV14 and TRBJ1-4, with D maybe TRBD1 (5 bases). V was pared by 5 bases and J by 7 bases, with 11 bases between. The CDR3 has 13 amino acids. Germline loops: CDR1 SGHDN, CDR2 FVKESK. The CDR3, as DNA: TGTGCCAGCAGCGGAGGGGTGGGTGAAAAACTGTTTTTT. Protein sequence: CASSGGVGEKLFF.

The count of this clone is one. The gene calls are TRBV28 and TRBJ2-7, with D perhaps matching TRBD1 (6 bases). Germline V CDR1 and CDR2: MDHEN, SYDVKM. The CDR3 spans 15 residues. V dropped 8 bases and J dropped 0 bases, with 17 bases sitting between them. The CDR3 nucleotides are TGTGCCAGCCGCAGAGGGCAGGGGAGCTCCTACGAGCAGTACTTC. Amino acid sequence: CASRRGQGSSYEQYF.

The rearrangement joins TRBV7-8 to TRBJ2-2; TRBD2 aligns across 7 bases. Trimming removed 3 bases from V and 5 bases from J; junction bases left unmatched: 9. The length of the CDR3 is 16 residues. CDR1 is SGHVS and CDR2 is FQNEAQ in the germline V gene. In DNA form, the CDR3 reads TGTGCCAGCAGCTTGAGTACGGGGAGGGGTACCGGGGAGCTGTTTTTT. This encodes CASSLSTGRGTGELFF.

V gene TRBV11-2 combines with J gene TRBJ2-7, with TRBD2 as a possible D gene (7 bases). V dropped 5 bases and J dropped 5 bases, with 19 bases sitting between them. The CDR3 is 15 residues long. Germline CDR1 and CDR2: SGHAT and FQNNGV. Written as DNA, the CDR3 is TGTGCCAGCAGCCCCGGGTTGGGGGGGCTCGACGAGCAGTACTTC. Protein: CASSPGLGGLDEQYF.

V gene TRBV19 combines with J gene TRBJ2-1, with 10 bases lining up with TRBD2. CDR3 length: 15 residues. From germline, CDR1 is LNHDA and CDR2 SQIVND (reference sequence). V shed 5 bases and J 3 bases; nucleotides not matched to a gene: 4. Written as DNA, the CDR3 is TGTGCCAGTAGTGACCCTAGCGGGGGCTACAATGAGCAGTTCTTC. Protein sequence: CASSDPSGGYNEQFF.

This chain joins TRBV7-2 and TRBJ2-3, with D unresolved. CDR3 length: 11 residues. Trimming cost V 7 bases and J 2 bases, with 4 bases left between them. CDR1 and CDR2 (germline): SGHTA, FQGNSA. CDR3 loop: CASTITDTQYF. The CDR3 DNA sequence: TGTGCCAGCACCATCACAGATACGCAGTATTTT.

The rearrangement links TRBV7-2 to TRBJ2-7, with 9 bases lining up with TRBD1. There are 15 residues in the CDR3. In germline, CDR1 is SGHTA, CDR2 FQGNSA. The ends lost 1 base at V and 6 bases at J; junction bases unmatched: 7. The CDR3 sequence: CASSLVRTGDGEQYF. The DNA of the CDR3 is TGTGCCAGCAGCTTAGTGCGGACAGGGGATGGCGAGCAGTACTTC.